This T cell receptor (beta chain) was observed in a study of shared clonotypes between healthy human individuals. Study processing details: ImmunoSEQ sequences covered only the junction and lacked quality scores; filtering therefore differed. Using immunoSEQ multiplex PCR, the repertoire was profiled, and TCRdb retains in-frame clones only, with some absent. The V and J calls and clone size were taken over from that table, and D and trimming were inferred from the DNA. The table includes roughly 490,000 clones, about three quarters detected once. V gave up 5 bases and J gave up 0 bases, with 11 bases separating them. Germline CDR1 reads GTSNPN; CDR2 reads SVGIG (reference sequence). This CDR3 region has 14 residues. This clone was detected only once. Tens of millions of PBMCs were counted before genomic DNA extraction.

The specimen was PBMCs. The sequence was collected from a woman aged 40-49 years in good health. Some clones in this sample may be carry-over from other donors' samples. This rearrangement joins TRBV30 to TRBJ1-5; D is uncertain. The CDR3 spells CAWGGPYSNQPQHF. The CDR3 DNA follows: TGTGCCTGGGGCGGACCTTATAGCAATCAGCCCCAGCATTTT.